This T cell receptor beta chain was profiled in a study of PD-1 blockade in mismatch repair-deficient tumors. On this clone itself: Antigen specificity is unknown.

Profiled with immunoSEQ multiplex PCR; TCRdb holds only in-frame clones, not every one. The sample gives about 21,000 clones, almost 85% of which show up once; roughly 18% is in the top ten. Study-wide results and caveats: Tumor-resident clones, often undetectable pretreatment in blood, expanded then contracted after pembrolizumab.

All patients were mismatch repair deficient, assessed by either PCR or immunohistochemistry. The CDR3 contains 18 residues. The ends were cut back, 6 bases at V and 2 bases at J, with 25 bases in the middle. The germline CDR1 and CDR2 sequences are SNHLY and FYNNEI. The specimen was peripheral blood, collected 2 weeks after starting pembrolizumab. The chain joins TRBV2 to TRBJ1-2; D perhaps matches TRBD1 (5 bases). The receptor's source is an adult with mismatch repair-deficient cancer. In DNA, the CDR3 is TGTGCCAGCAGCTCGAAGAGGTTTCAGCAAGGGGAGAACTATGGCTACACCTTC. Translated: CASSSKRFQQGENYGYTF.